Listed here are 26 T cell receptor beta chains from one sample, sequenced in a study of tumor-infiltrating lymphocytes in primary liver carcinoma. The blood RNA (from unsorted whole blood) was obtained, and germline DNA was also extracted. Total RNA (approximately 500 ng) served as template for TCR beta cDNA synthesis primed by a constant-region primer. The TCR beta library was amplified through three nested multiplex PCR rounds in a modified ARM-PCR procedure. TRBV1-TRBV30 forward primers paired with a C-beta reverse primer were used in the first two PCR rounds, which ran roughly 10 cycles each. Using its own MiXCR run on the multiplex PCR reads, TCRdb lists one record per CDR3 protein. The data contain almost 200,000 distinct CDR3 sequences, approximately 64% of them singletons. Source material: peripheral blood. The origin of the receptors is a woman aged 55-70 years with primary liver carcinoma and hepatitis B virus infection.

The sample holds many counts of this clonotype. The chain recombines TRBV29-1 with TRBJ2-2, with no clear D. Germline CDR1 is SQVTM and CDR2 is ANQGSEA. The ends were cut back, 2 bases at V and 6 bases at J, with 10 bases in the middle. CDR3 length: 13 amino acids. CDR3 protein: CSVEKGYAGELFF. The CDR3 coding sequence is TGCAGCGTTGAAAAGGGCTACGCCGGGGAGCTGTTTTTT.

About this clonotype: A much larger clonotype is one base distant, so this may be a read error. The chain joins TRBV18 to TRBJ2-5; 7 bases are shared with TRBD1. Germline CDR1 reads KGHSH; CDR2 reads LQKENI. V dropped 4 bases and J dropped 0; count of bases not matched to a gene: 5. The CDR3 sequence is 15 residues long. The CDR3 reads CASSQNTGDQETQYF. In DNA, the CDR3 is TGTGCCAGCTCACAGAACACAGGGGACCAAGAGACCCAGTACTTC.

V usage is TRBV11-2 and J usage is TRBJ2-1, with TRBD2 identical over 7 bases. Trimming removed 8 bases from V and 4 bases from J; junction bases left unmatched: 11. The CDR3 contains 15 residues. The germline V gene has CDR1 SGHAT and CDR2 FQNNGV. The CDR3 DNA reads TGTGCCAGCCGTGGGACTATCAGGAGTTACAATGAGCAGTTCTTC. It specifies CASRGTIRSYNEQFF.

This clonotype was seen just once. The conserved final phenylalanine or tryptophan is absent from the CDR3, which likely points to a read error. The chain has TRBV6-6 and TRBJ2-1, with 7 bases fitting TRBD2. The CDR3 covers 14 residues. Germline CDR1 reads MNHNY; CDR2 reads SVGAGI (reference sequence). CDR3 sequence: CASGGLVSYNEQFL. CDR3 bases: TGTGCCAGCGGCGGACTAGTCTCCTACAATGAACAGTTCTTA.

This clonotype was observed many times. The rearrangement links TRBV7-9 to TRBJ2-7; TRBD2 agrees at 8 bases. CDR1 and CDR2 (germline): SEHNR, FQNEAQ (reference sequence). V was clipped by 5 bases and J by 2 bases; unmatched bases: 11. The CDR3 runs to 16 residues. CDR3 sequence (DNA): TGTGCCAGCAGCACAATGACTAGCGTCTCTACCTACGAGCAGTACTTC. Its translation is CASSTMTSVSTYEQYF.

This clonotype was observed a handful of times. The chain couples TRBV5-6 to TRBJ2-1; 10 positions match TRBD2. CDR1 is SGHDT and CDR2 is YYEEEE in the germline V gene. The CDR3 contains 15 residues. V was pared by 1 base and J by 5 bases, with 3 bases of the junction left unmatched. The CDR3 nucleotides are TGTGCCAGCAGCTTGTTAGGACTAGCGGACAATGAGCAGTTCTTC. Encoded protein: CASSLLGLADNEQFF.

V and J are TRBV6-5 and TRBJ2-1, with TRBD2 matching over 7 bases. The germline CDR1 and CDR2 sequences are MNHEY and SVGAGI. This CDR3 comprises 17 residues. CDR3 loop: CACSPIPSGVGYNEQFF. CDR3 in DNA: TGTGCTTGCAGTCCCATCCCTAGCGGAGTCGGGTACAATGAGCAGTTCTTC.

As regards this clonotype: It may be a read error: a sequence one base away is much more abundant. Likely a read error: the CDR3 ends without its conserved phenylalanine or tryptophan. The V and J genes are TRBV5-1 and TRBJ2-3; D gene ambiguous. The CDR3 length is 15 residues. Germline-derived CDR1 and CDR2 are SGHRS and YFSETQ. Trimming stripped 7 bases from V and 4 bases from J, with 19 bases between. In DNA form, the CDR3 reads TGCGCCAGCGGACGTGGCGGCTCCTTCTCAGATACGCAGTATTTA. It encodes CASGRGGSFSDTQYL.

In this sample, this clonotype turned up many times. The chain has TRBV29-1 and TRBJ2-7; the match to TRBD2 covers 7 bases. With 1 base clipped from V and 2 bases from J, the junction kept 5 bases outside the gene matches. The germline CDR1 and CDR2 sequences are SQVTM and ANQGSEA. CDR3 length equals 14 residues. In DNA, the CDR3 is TGCAGCGTTGAAGGTCTAGCGGAGGCCTACGAGCAGTACTTC. It is translated as CSVEGLAEAYEQYF.

In regard to this clonotype: This may come from a read error, since a much larger clone is one base off. The V and J genes are TRBV28 and TRBJ1-5, with 8 bases lining up with TRBD1. The CDR3 length is 15 residues. Germline CDR1 reads MDHEN; CDR2 reads SYDVKM. CDR3 sequence reads: CANSSLGQGVQPQHF. CDR3 in DNA: TGTGCCAACAGTTCGCTAGGACAGGGTGTCCAGCCCCAGCATTTT.

The table lists this clonotype with many counts. The chain uses TRBV7-8 and TRBJ2-4; the match to TRBD2 covers 14 bases. Germline CDR1 is SGHVS and CDR2 is FQNEAQ. With V trimmed by 5 bases and J by 1 base, 4 bases remained unmatched. This CDR3 spans 17 amino acids. CDR3: CASSTRTSGRAKNIQYF. The CDR3, as DNA: TGTGCCAGCAGCACTCGGACTAGCGGGAGGGCCAAAAACATTCAGTACTTC.

To note about this clonotype: The CDR3 end shows no conserved phenylalanine or tryptophan, and so a read error is likely. The chain recombines TRBV11-2 with TRBJ2-7; 10 bases map to TRBD2. Germline CDR1 and CDR2: SGHAT and FQNNGV. This CDR3 region has 17 residues. CDR3 bases: TGTGCCGGCAGCTTAGGGGTTGGGGGACTAGCGCTTGACGAGCAGTACTTA. Amino acid sequence: CAGSLGVGGLALDEQYL.

This clonotype counts as medium-sized. V and J are TRBV11-2 and TRBJ2-1, with 9 bases aligning to TRBD2. The junction had 8 bases not matched to a gene; V was cut back by 5 bases and J by 0 bases. The CDR3 runs 17 residues. CDR1 and CDR2 (germline): SGHAT, FQNNGV. The CDR3: CASSGRTSASSYNEQFF. CDR3 in DNA: TGTGCCAGCAGCGGACGGACTAGCGCCAGCTCCTACAATGAGCAGTTCTTC.

For this clonotype: Since the CDR3 does not end with the conserved phenylalanine or tryptophan, this likely comes from a read error. The chain recombines TRBV4-1 with TRBJ2-1; the match to TRBD2 covers 11 bases. The CDR3 spans 20 residues. Germline loops: CDR1 MGHRA, CDR2 YSYEKL. Here the CDR3 reads CSSSQEWRLAGGIIYNEQFS. CDR3 nucleotide sequence: TGCTCCAGCAGCCAAGAATGGCGGCTAGCGGGAGGAATTATATACAATGAGCAGTTCTCC.

A word on this clonotype: At one end the junction does not follow the germline gene, possibly because of a read error. The chain has TRBV11-3 and TRBJ2-3; no clear D. The germline V gene has CDR1 SGHNT and CDR2 YENEEA. This CDR3 is built from 13 residues. The CDR3 nucleotides read TGTGTCAGCAGCTTAGGTAATACGGATACGCAGTATTTT. Translating it yields CVSSLGNTDTQYF.

The chain recombines TRBV12-3 or TRBV12-4 with TRBJ2-4, with D possibly TRBD1 on 6 matching bases. The V gene lost 7 bases and the J gene lost 7 bases, with 23 bases spanning the gap. The CDR3 has 16 residues. The CDR3 coding sequence is TGTGCCAGCATCCGACGGACAGTTTTGGGGGACAACATTCAGTACTTC. Amino acid sequence: CASIRRTVLGDNIQYF.

This clonotype has ten or more counts. The V gene is TRBV20-1, the J gene TRBJ2-7; a weak D match, TRBD1 (6 bases). V was cut by 2 bases and J by 1 base, with 12 bases left in between. The germline V gene has CDR1 DFQATT and CDR2 SNEGSKA (reference sequence). CDR3 size: 14 residues. CDR3 in amino acids: CSARNRDISYEQYF. The CDR3 bases are TGCAGTGCTAGAAACAGGGATATATCCTACGAGCAGTACTTC.

This clonotype was observed a handful of times. This chain's CDR3 is CASSRNGPVTNEKLFF. CDR3 nucleotide sequence: TGTGCCAGCAGCCGGAACGGCCCGGTAACTAATGAAAAACTGTTTTTT. This chain links TRBV4-2 with TRBJ1-4; D unresolved. The CDR3 loop spans 16 amino acids. CDR1 is LGHNA and CDR2 is YNFKEQ in the germline V gene. V was clipped by 4 bases and J by 1 base, with 13 bases between them.

A remark on this clonotype: One end of the junction fails to match germline, which may point to a read error. The chain recombines TRBV11-2 with TRBJ1-1; a possible D gene is TRBD1 (6 bases). Germline-derived CDR1 and CDR2 are SGHAT and FQNNGV. This CDR3 is built from 15 residues. The CDR3 reads CASSWGPGRNTEAFF. The DNA for the CDR3 is TGCGCCAGCAGTTGGGGGCCAGGGCGGAACACTGAAGCTTTCTTT.

A word on this clonotype: The germline gene is not matched at one end of the junction; a read error may be the cause. The chain couples TRBV15 to TRBJ1-5; 8 bases map to TRBD1. The germline CDR1 and CDR2 sequences are LNHNV and YYDKDF (reference sequence). The CDR3 is 14 amino acids. The CDR3 bases are TGTGCCACCAGCAGGGGGACAGGCAATCAGCGCCAGCATTTT. Its protein is CATSRGTGNQRQHF.

This clonotype appeared many times. The V gene is TRBV11-3, the J gene TRBJ2-1; no clear D. Germline V gene data show CDR1 as SGHNT and CDR2 as YENEEA. Trimming left V 1 base short and J 4 bases short, with 8 bases between. The CDR3 runs 14 residues. CDR3 coding DNA: TGTGCCAGCAGCTTAGCCGGGTTATACAATGAGCAGTTCTTC. This codes for CASSLAGLYNEQFF.

This clonotype was observed at least ten times. The V call is TRBV5-6, the J call TRBJ2-1; TRBD2 aligns across 12 bases. This CDR3 is built from 15 residues. V lost 9 bases to trimming and J lost 3 bases; unmatched junction nucleotides: 7. The germline V gene encodes CDR1 SGHDT and CDR2 YYEEEE. CDR3 DNA: TGTGCCACCGCCCGACTAGCGGGAGTCTACAATGAGCAGTTCTTC. It encodes CATARLAGVYNEQFF.

This clonotype was recorded many times. The genes are TRBV4-1 and TRBJ2-2; D ambiguous. V lost 1 base to trimming and J lost 2 bases, with 11 bases between them. The CDR3 spans 16 residues. CDR1 and CDR2 (germline): MGHRA, YSYEKL. The CDR3 reads CASSQVGIGNTGELFF. The CDR3 DNA reads TGCGCCAGCAGCCAAGTAGGTATAGGTAACACCGGGGAGCTGTTTTTT.

The V gene is TRBV6-6, the J gene TRBJ1-2; possible D gene TRBD1, 5 bases. The CDR3 contains 12 residues. The germline V and J ends were trimmed by 5 bases and 6 bases, with 10 bases remaining between them. Germline CDR1 MNHNY, CDR2 SVGAGI (reference sequence). The CDR3 here is CASSPTTDGYTF. CDR3 bases: TGTGCCAGCAGTCCTACGACAGATGGCTACACCTTC.

Notes on this clonotype: The junction departs from the called germline gene at one end, perhaps through a read error. The rearrangement joins TRBV11-2 to TRBJ2-3, with 13 bases matching TRBD2. CDR3 size: 16 residues. Germline V gene lookup returns CDR1 SGHAT and CDR2 FQNNGV. CDR3 bases: TGTGCTAGCAGCACACGGACTAGCGGGAGACAAAATACGCAGAATTTT. Amino acids: CASSTRTSGRQNTQNF.

This clonotype was recorded at least ten times. The genes are TRBV6-5 and TRBJ1-3; 12 nucleotides line up with TRBD1. Looked up from germline, CDR1 is MNHEY and CDR2 is SVGAGI. This CDR3 contains 16 residues. Trimming removed 2 bases from V and 2 bases from J; junction bases left unmatched: 1. The CDR3 is CASSYGTGGTGNTIYF. CDR3 nucleotide sequence: TGTGCCAGCAGTTACGGGACAGGGGGCACTGGAAACACCATATATTTT.